The next 8 T cell receptor beta chains were all read from a single sample in a study of T cell responses to AZD1222 COVID-19 vaccine. Profiled with immunoSEQ multiplex PCR; TCRdb holds only in-frame clones, not every one. The sample carries under 200,000 clones, around 87% recorded once. The sample was peripheral blood, taken on day 0 of MenACWY control vaccination. The receptor set was obtained from an adult in good health.

This chain uses TRBV28 with TRBJ2-1, with 11 nucleotides matching TRBD2. Germline V gene data show CDR1 as MDHEN and CDR2 as SYDVKM. V lost 5 bases to trimming and J lost 6 bases; unmatched junction nucleotides: 6. The CDR3 has 15 residues. CDR3 sequence (DNA): TGTGCCAGCAGTCGCCCCGGGACTAGCGGCAATGAGCAGTTCTTC. This encodes CASSRPGTSGNEQFF.

J is TRBJ2-2 and V is TRBV3-1 (or the pseudogene TRBV3-2); D remains ambiguous. Germline lookup yields CDR1 LGHDT and CDR2 YNNKEL (reference sequence). Trimming shortened V by 0 bases and J by 8 bases, and 10 bases separated the two germline ends. The CDR3 contains 14 residues. The CDR3 region is CASSQETVSGELFF. In nucleotides, the CDR3 is TGTGCCAGCAGCCAAGAAACTGTATCTGGGGAGCTGTTTTTT.

The rearrangement uses TRBV3-1 (or the pseudogene TRBV3-2) and TRBJ1-2; possibly TRBD1 for D (6 bases). Germline V gene sequence: CDR1 LGHDT, CDR2 YNNKEL (reference sequence). The CDR3 loop spans 15 amino acids. Trimming left V 1 base short and J 4 bases short, with 13 bases between. CDR3 DNA: TGTGCCAGCAGCCAAGCACCAGGGGCCCCCTATGGCTACACCTTC. Amino acid sequence: CASSQAPGAPYGYTF.

The J gene is TRBJ1-5, the V gene TRBV7-8; TRBD1 matches at 8 bases. The ends lost 5 bases at V and 4 bases at J; junction bases unmatched: 10. This CDR3 is built from 16 residues. Germline CDR1 SGHVS, CDR2 FQNEAQ. CDR3 residues: CASSPDRAGGNQPQHF. The CDR3, as DNA: TGTGCCAGCAGCCCGGACAGGGCGGGTGGGAATCAGCCCCAGCATTTT.

This clone showed up just once. The chain has TRBV28 and TRBJ1-5; perhaps TRBD1 as D (5 bases). The germline CDR1 and CDR2 sequences are MDHEN and SYDVKM. V was clipped by 5 bases and J by 7 bases, with 15 bases between them. This CDR3 comprises 14 residues. This CDR3 is CASSPPGKSQPQHF. For the CDR3, the DNA is TGTGCCAGCAGTCCCCCAGGGAAGTCCCAGCCCCAGCATTTT.

The CDR3 DNA reads as TGTGCCAGTAGTATTAAGAGGGAAGCTTTCTTT. This translates into CASSIKREAFF. The rearrangement links TRBV19 to TRBJ1-1; D ambiguous. V was shortened by 3 bases and J by 8 bases, with 7 bases between the two germline ends. This CDR3 comprises 11 residues. In germline, CDR1 is LNHDA, CDR2 SQIVND (reference sequence). The full variable domain, its missing parts supplied by reference TRBV19 and TRBJ1-1, is DGGITQSPKYLFRKEGQNVTLSCEQNLNHDAMYWYRQDPGQGLRLIYYSQIVNDFQKGDIAEGYSVSREKKESFPLTVTSAQKNPTAFYLCASSIKREAFFGQGTRLTVV.

This chain connects TRBV6-2 or TRBV6-3 to TRBJ2-1, with D unclear. The germline V and J ends were trimmed by 3 bases and 5 bases, with 8 bases remaining between them. CDR1 and CDR2 (germline): MNHEY, SVGEGT. The CDR3 runs 13 residues. The CDR3 region is CASSYWQNNEQFF. Here the CDR3 DNA reads TGTGCCAGCAGTTATTGGCAGAACAATGAGCAGTTCTTC.

This chain uses TRBV19 with TRBJ2-7, with 11 bases matching TRBD2. The CDR3 has 16 residues. With V trimmed by 3 bases and J by 4 bases, 8 bases remained unmatched. The germline V gene encodes CDR1 LNHDA and CDR2 SQIVND (reference sequence). CDR3 sequence reads: CASSMQTSGIGYEQYF. In DNA, the CDR3 is TGTGCCAGTAGTATGCAGACTAGCGGGATTGGGTACGAGCAGTACTTC.